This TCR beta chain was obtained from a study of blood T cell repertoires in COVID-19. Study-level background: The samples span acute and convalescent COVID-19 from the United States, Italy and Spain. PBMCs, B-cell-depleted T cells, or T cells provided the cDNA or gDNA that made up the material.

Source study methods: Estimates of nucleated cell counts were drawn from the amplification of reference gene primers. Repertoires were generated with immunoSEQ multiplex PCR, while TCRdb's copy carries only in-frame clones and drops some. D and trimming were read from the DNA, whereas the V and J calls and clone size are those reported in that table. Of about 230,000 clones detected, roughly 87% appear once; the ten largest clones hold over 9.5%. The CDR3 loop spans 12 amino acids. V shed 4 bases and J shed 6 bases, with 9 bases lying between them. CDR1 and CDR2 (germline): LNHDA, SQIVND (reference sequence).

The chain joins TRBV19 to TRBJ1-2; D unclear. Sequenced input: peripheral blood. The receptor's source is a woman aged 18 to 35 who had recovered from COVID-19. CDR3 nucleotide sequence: TGTGCCAGTAGTACGGCGGGGAATGGCTACACCTTC. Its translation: CASSTAGNGYTF.